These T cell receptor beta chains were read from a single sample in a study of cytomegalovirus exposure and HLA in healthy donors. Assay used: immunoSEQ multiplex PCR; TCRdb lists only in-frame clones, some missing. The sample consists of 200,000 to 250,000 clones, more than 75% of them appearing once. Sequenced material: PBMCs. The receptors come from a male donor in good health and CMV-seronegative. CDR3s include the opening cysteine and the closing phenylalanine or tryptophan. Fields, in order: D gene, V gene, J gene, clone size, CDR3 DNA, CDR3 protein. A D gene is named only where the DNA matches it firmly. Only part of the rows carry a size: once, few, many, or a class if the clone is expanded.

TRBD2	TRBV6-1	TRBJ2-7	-	TGTGCCAGCAGTGAAGATGGAGGGGAGGGATCCTACGAGCAGTACTTC	CASSEDGGEGSYEQYF
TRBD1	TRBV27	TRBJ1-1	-	TGTGCCAGCAGGACAGGGGGGGCTGAAGCTTTCTTT	CASRTGGAEAFF
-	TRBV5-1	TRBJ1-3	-	TGCGCCAGCCAGGAGGCCAGCTCTGGAAACACCATATATTTT	CASQEASSGNTIYF
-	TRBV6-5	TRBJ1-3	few	TGTGCCAGCAGGCGGGGGTCTGGAAACACCATATATTTT	CASRRGSGNTIYF
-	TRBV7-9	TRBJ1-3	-	TGTTCCAGCAGGGTGACTTCGCCCTCAAGACCTGGAAACACCATATATTTT	CSSRVTSPSRPGNTIYF
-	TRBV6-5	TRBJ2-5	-	TGTGCCAGCAGCTATAGGGACAACCCCGGGAAGACCCAGTACTTC	CASSYRDNPGKTQYF
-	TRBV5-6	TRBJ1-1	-	TGTGCCAGCAGCCGCGGCGGCAGGGCCCACCTGAACACTGAAGCTTTCTTT	CASSRGGRAHLNTEAFF
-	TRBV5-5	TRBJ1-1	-	TGTGCCAGCAGCTTGGTCACGACTTCGAACACTGAAGCTTTCTTT	CASSLVTTSNTEAFF
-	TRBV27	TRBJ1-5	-	TGTGCCAGCAGTTTATGGCAGGGGAGCAATCAGCCCCAGCATTTT	CASSLWQGSNQPQHF
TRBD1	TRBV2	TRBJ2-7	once	TGTGCCAGCGGAGCGGACAGGAGAGCCAGCTACGAGCAGTACTTC	CASGADRRASYEQYF
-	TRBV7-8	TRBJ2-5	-	TGTGCCAGCAGCTTAGATTCAACGGGAGAGACCCAGTACTTC	CASSLDSTGETQYF
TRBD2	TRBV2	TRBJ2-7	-	TGTGCCAGCAGGGCCAATAGCGGGGGGTCCTACGAGCAGTACTTC	CASRANSGGSYEQYF
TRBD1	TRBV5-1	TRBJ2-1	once	TGCGCCAGCAGCCCGGGGAACGATGGGACAGGGAATGAGCAGTTCTTC	CASSPGNDGTGNEQFF
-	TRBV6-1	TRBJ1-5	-	TGTGCCAGCAGCAACCCGGGGGGTCAGCCCCAGCATTTT	CASSNPGGQPQHF
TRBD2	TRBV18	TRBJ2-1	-	TGTGCCAGCTCCTCGACTAGCGGGAGCCCCTACAATGAGCAGTTCTTC	CASSSTSGSPYNEQFF
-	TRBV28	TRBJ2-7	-	TGTGCCAGCAGTTTATATTCCGGGGACGAGCAGTACTTC	CASSLYSGDEQYF
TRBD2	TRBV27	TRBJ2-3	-	TGTGCCAGCAGTCAACTAGCGGGAGGCGCAGATACGCAGTATTTT	CASSQLAGGADTQYF
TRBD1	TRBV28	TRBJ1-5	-	TGTGCCAGCAGTCCGGGGACAGTCAATCAGCCCCAGCATTTT	CASSPGTVNQPQHF
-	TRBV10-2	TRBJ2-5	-	TGCGCCAGCAGCCTCGGTGAGGGGACCCAGTACTTC	CASSLGEGTQYF
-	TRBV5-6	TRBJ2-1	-	TGTGCCAGCGGCGATAAGCGGACCTTCTACAATGAGCAGTTCTTC	CASGDKRTFYNEQFF
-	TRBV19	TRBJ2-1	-	TGTGCCAGTAGCCCTTCGTTTTACAATGAGCAGTTCTTC	CASSPSFYNEQFF
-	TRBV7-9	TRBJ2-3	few	TGTGCCAGCAGCACCTATTCTACAGATACGCAGTATTTT	CASSTYSTDTQYF
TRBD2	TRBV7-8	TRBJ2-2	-	TGTGCCAGCAGCCCTGGGGGAAGGACTAGCGCGAACACCGGGGAGCTGTTTTTT	CASSPGGRTSANTGELFF
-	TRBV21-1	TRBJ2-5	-	TGTGCCAGCCCTGTCCAGGGGCAAGAGACCCAGTACTTC	CASPVQGQETQYF
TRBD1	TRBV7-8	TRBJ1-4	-	TGTGCCAGCAGCTTAGTGACAGGGGGTGGGGAAAAACTGTTTTTT	CASSLVTGGGEKLFF
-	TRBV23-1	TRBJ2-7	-	TGCGCCAGCAACCAGCGCACAGGACGCTCCTACGAGCAGTACTTC	CASNQRTGRSYEQYF
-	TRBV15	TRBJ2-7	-	TGTGCCACCAGCAGAGACCTGGGGGCTAGCGAGCAGTACTTC	CATSRDLGASEQYF
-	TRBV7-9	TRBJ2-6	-	TGTGCCAGCAGCTTAGGCGGGGATGGGGCCAACGTCCTGACTTTC	CASSLGGDGANVLTF
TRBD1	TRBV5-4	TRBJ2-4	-	TGTGCCAGCAGCTTGGGGACAGGGTCGACAAAAAACATTCAGTACTTC	CASSLGTGSTKNIQYF
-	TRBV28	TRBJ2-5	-	TGTGCCAGCAGTTCCCCTGGGACATCGGAGACCCAGTACTTC	CASSSPGTSETQYF
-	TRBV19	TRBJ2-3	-	TGTGCCAGTAGACAAGACACATCTAGCACAGATACGCAGTATTTT	CASRQDTSSTDTQYF
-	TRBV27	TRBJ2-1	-	TGTGCCAGCAGTCTATCCAGGGATACTGAGCAGTTCTTC	CASSLSRDTEQFF
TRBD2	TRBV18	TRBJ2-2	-	TGTGCCAGCTCACCACTTCCCGGGAGGGACACCGGGGAGCTGTTTTTT	CASSPLPGRDTGELFF
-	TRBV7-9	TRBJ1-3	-	TGTGCCAGCAGCTTGGCGGATCTCTCTGGAAACACCATATATTTT	CASSLADLSGNTIYF
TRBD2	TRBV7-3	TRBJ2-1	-	TGTGCCAGCAGCTTGACTAGCTTAGATGAGCAGTTCTTC	CASSLTSLDEQFF
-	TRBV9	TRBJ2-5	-	TGTGCCAGCAGCGTAGCGGGGGGCAAAGAGACCCAGTACTTC	CASSVAGGKETQYF
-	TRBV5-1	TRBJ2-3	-	TGCGCCAGCAGGTACAGGACAGATACGCAGTATTTT	CASRYRTDTQYF
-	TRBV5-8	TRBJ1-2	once	TGTGCCAGCAGCCCTTGGGACAAGCTAGTATTGAACTATGGCTACACCTTC	CASSPWDKLVLNYGYTF
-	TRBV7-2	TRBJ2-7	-	TGTGCCAGCAGCTTTCCTAGTTTCGCCGAGCAGTACTTC	CASSFPSFAEQYF
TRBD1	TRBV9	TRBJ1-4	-	TGTGCCAGCGGAAGGGACAGTCCTAATGAAAAACTGTTTTTT	CASGRDSPNEKLFF
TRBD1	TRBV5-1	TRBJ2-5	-	TGCGCCAGCAGCGGGGGGACAGGGGGATACCAAGAGACCCAGTACTTC	CASSGGTGGYQETQYF
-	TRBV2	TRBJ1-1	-	TGTGCCAGCAGTGAAGCCGGGGGGCGGTTGGACACTGAAGCTTTCTTT	CASSEAGGRLDTEAFF
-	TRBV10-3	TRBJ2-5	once	TGTGCCATCAGTGACAGCGCAGAGACCCAGTACTTC	CAISDSAETQYF
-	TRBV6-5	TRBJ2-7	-	TGTGCCAGCAGTTGGCTGGGGGGAAGCTCCTACGAGCAGTACTTC	CASSWLGGSSYEQYF
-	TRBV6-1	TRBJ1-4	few	TGTGCCAGCAGCTTAACAGGGATCAGACTGTTTTTT	CASSLTGIRLFF
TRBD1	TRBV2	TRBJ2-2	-	TGTGCCAGCAGGGGGGACAGGGGGAGAACCGGGGAGCTGTTTTTT	CASRGDRGRTGELFF
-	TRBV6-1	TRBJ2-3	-	TGTGCCAGCGTTCTCCAGGGTGGGGATACGCAGTATTTT	CASVLQGGDTQYF
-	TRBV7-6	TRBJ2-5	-	TGTGCCAGCTGCTTGTGGCCCTTGGAAGAGACCCAGTACTTC	CASCLWPLEETQYF
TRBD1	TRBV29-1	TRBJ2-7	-	TGCAGCGTTGGACAGGGAATCAACGAGCAGTACTTC	CSVGQGINEQYF
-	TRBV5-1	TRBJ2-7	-	TGCGCCAGCTCGAGCGGGCATCTCTCCTACGAGCAGTACTTC	CASSSGHLSYEQYF
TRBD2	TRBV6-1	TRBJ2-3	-	TGTGCCAGCAGTGAAGCTGGGACTAGCGGGATTACAGATACGCAGTATTTT	CASSEAGTSGITDTQYF
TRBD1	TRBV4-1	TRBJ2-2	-	TGCGCCAGCAGCCAAGATGGAGGGGACAGGGTATTGAACACCGGGGAGCTGTTTTTT	CASSQDGGDRVLNTGELFF
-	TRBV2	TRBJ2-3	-	TGTGCCAGCAGTGAGGGTAGGGCTAGCATTACAGATACGCAGTATTTT	CASSEGRASITDTQYF
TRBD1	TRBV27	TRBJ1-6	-	TGTGCCAGCAGTTTACCCGGGACAGGAAAAAATTCACCCCTCCACTTT	CASSLPGTGKNSPLHF
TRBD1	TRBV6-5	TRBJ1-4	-	TGTGCCAGCATTCAGGGGGCTGGAACTAATGAAAAACTGTTTTTT	CASIQGAGTNEKLFF
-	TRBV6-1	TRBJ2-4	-	TGTGCCAGCACCACACAGGGATCGCTATTAAACATTCAGTACTTC	CASTTQGSLLNIQYF
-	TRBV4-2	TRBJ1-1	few	TGTGCCAGCAGCCAAGATCCCCCGGGGGGCCGGATGTACACTGAAGCTTTCTTT	CASSQDPPGGRMYTEAFF